The rows below give T cell receptor beta chains drawn from one sample of a study of cytomegalovirus exposure and HLA in healthy donors. Clones were read by immunoSEQ multiplex PCR, and TCRdb kept only the in-frame ones, dropping some. The sample shows about 97,000 clones, around 78% of them seen only once. The sequenced sample consisted of PBMCs. These receptors all stem from a man in his forties in good health and CMV-seronegative. Each CDR3 is given with its conserved first and last residue. D genes are given only for firm matches. Clone size is shown for a subset of rows, as once, few, many or a class of expanded clone.

-	-	TRBV27	17	TRBJ2-7	CASSNPQRQGIGTVQYF	TGTGCCAGCAGTAACCCCCAAAGACAGGGTATAGGGACTGTGCAGTACTTC
-	-	TRBV29-1	13	TRBJ1-1	CSVLGHMNTEAFF	TGCAGCGTCCTGGGACATATGAACACTGAAGCTTTCTTT
-	TRBD1	TRBV6-5	13	TRBJ1-1	CASQQGQNTEAFF	TGTGCCAGTCAACAGGGGCAGAACACTGAAGCTTTCTTT
-	TRBD1	TRBV27	14	TRBJ2-7	CASSPGQGPYEQYF	TGTGCCAGCAGCCCAGGACAGGGCCCCTACGAGCAGTACTTC
-	TRBD1	TRBV2	14	TRBJ2-7	CASSQDRSSYEQYF	TGTGCCAGCAGCCAGGACAGGTCCTCCTACGAGCAGTACTTC
once	-	TRBV28	15	TRBJ1-5	CASTLSGFGTQPQHF	TGTGCCAGCACACTATCAGGGTTTGGGACTCAACCCCAGCATTTT
-	TRBD1	TRBV18	17	TRBJ1-5	CASSPPPSTGVRPAQHF	TGTGCCAGCTCACCACCGCCATCGACAGGGGTCCGGCCGGCCCAGCATTTT
-	-	TRBV2	11	TRBJ2-7	CASSFEVGQYF	TGTGCCAGCAGTTTCGAGGTAGGGCAGTACTTC
-	-	TRBV5-4	14	TRBJ1-6	CASSLREGGSPLHF	TGTGCCAGCAGCTTAAGAGAGGGAGGGTCACCCCTCCACTTT
once	TRBD1	TRBV29-1	13	TRBJ1-6	CSVETGSDSPLHF	TGCAGCGTTGAGACAGGGTCGGACTCACCCCTCCACTTT
once	TRBD2	TRBV4-1	16	TRBJ2-1	CASSQVFTRGGNEQFF	TGCGCCAGCAGCCAAGTTTTTACTCGGGGGGGTAATGAGCAGTTCTTC
-	-	TRBV13	16	TRBJ1-6	CASSPKATDTPSPLHF	TGTGCCAGCAGCCCAAAGGCGACAGACACCCCTTCACCCCTCCACTTT
-	-	TRBV5-3	16	TRBJ1-1	CARSLRGSRRNTEAFF	TGTGCCAGAAGCTTGCGCGGGAGTCGAAGGAACACTGAAGCTTTCTTT
-	-	TRBV7-7	13	TRBJ1-3	CASSLGSGNTIYF	TGTGCTAGCAGCTTAGGTTCAGGAAACACCATATATTTT
-	TRBD2	TRBV7-8	16	TRBJ2-3	CASSLARLAGRDTQYF	TGTGCCAGCAGCTTAGCTAGGCTAGCGGGGAGAGATACGCAGTATTTT
-	-	TRBV5-1	13	TRBJ1-1	CASSLEGSTEAFF	TGCGCCAGCAGCTTGGAAGGGAGCACTGAAGCTTTCTTT
-	TRBD1	TRBV4-2	16	TRBJ2-5	CASSRGGQIYQETQYF	TGTGCCAGCAGCCGAGGGGGACAGATTTACCAAGAGACCCAGTACTTC
-	-	TRBV6-1	14	TRBJ1-1	CASLFREMGTEAFF	TGTGCCAGCCTGTTTAGGGAGATGGGCACTGAAGCTTTCTTT
-	TRBD1	TRBV4-1	18	TRBJ2-2	CASSQDPRPRQGSGELFF	TGCGCCAGCAGCCAAGATCCTCGGCCGAGACAGGGGTCCGGGGAGCTGTTTTTT
-	TRBD1	TRBV7-9	16	TRBJ1-1	CASSLEGTGGNTEAFF	TGTGCCAGCAGCTTAGAGGGGACAGGGGGGAACACTGAAGCTTTCTTT
-	TRBD1	TRBV7-9	14	TRBJ1-2	CASSLWDRADGYTF	TGTGCCAGCAGCTTATGGGACAGGGCGGATGGCTACACCTTC
once	-	TRBV7-6	15	TRBJ2-3	CASSWGESSTDTQYF	TGTGCCAGCAGCTGGGGGGAGTCTAGCACAGATACGCAGTATTTT
-	TRBD2	TRBV19	16	TRBJ2-5	CASSPRTSGGKETQYF	TGTGCCAGTAGTCCCCGGACTAGCGGGGGAAAAGAGACCCAGTACTTC
-	TRBD1	TRBV2	14	TRBJ1-4	CASRVQGAGEKLFF	TGTGCCAGCAGAGTGCAGGGGGCGGGTGAAAAACTGTTTTTT
-	TRBD1	TRBV4-1	16	TRBJ2-7	CASSQGLGDSSYEQYF	TGCGCCAGCAGCCAAGGCCTCGGGGACAGCTCCTACGAGCAGTACTTC
-	TRBD1	TRBV5-8	18	TRBJ2-7	CASSLRVPRGLQSYEQYF	TGTGCCAGCAGCCTCCGCGTGCCGAGGGGGCTCCAATCCTACGAGCAGTACTTC
-	TRBD1	TRBV5-4	15	TRBJ2-2	CASSSQGDGTGELFF	TGTGCCAGCAGCTCACAGGGGGACGGCACCGGGGAGCTGTTTTTT
few	TRBD1	TRBV5-1	15	TRBJ2-7	CASSQGTGGSYEQYF	TGCGCCAGCAGCCAAGGGACAGGGGGCTCCTACGAGCAGTACTTC
once	-	TRBV12-5	13	TRBJ1-1	CASGRRPYTEAFF	TGTGCTAGTGGCCGGCGGCCATACACTGAAGCTTTCTTT
-	-	TRBV5-1	16	TRBJ2-6	CASSFGQNSGANVLTF	TGCGCCAGCAGCTTTGGACAGAATTCTGGGGCCAACGTCCTGACTTTC
-	TRBD2	TRBV6-5	15	TRBJ2-4	CASSSELAGGNIQYF	TGTGCCAGCAGTTCCGAACTAGCGGGGGGTAACATTCAGTACTTC
-	-	TRBV6-6	13	TRBJ1-5	CASERGGGQPQHF	TGTGCCAGCGAACGTGGTGGGGGGCAGCCCCAGCATTTT
-	-	TRBV19	15	TRBJ2-3	CASSISPGLTDTQYF	TGTGCCAGTAGTATTTCGCCAGGGCTCACAGATACGCAGTATTTT
few	-	TRBV6-1	13	TRBJ1-1	CASSERGNTEAFF	TGTGCCAGCAGTGAAAGGGGGAACACTGAAGCTTTCTTT
-	TRBD1	TRBV11-3	12	TRBJ1-1	CASSLRDRPAFF	TGTGCCAGCAGCTTAAGGGACAGACCGGCTTTCTTT
-	TRBD1	TRBV30	13	TRBJ1-3	CAWSGQGFRTIYF	TGTGCCTGGAGTGGACAGGGCTTTCGGACCATATATTTT
-	-	TRBV11-3	14	TRBJ2-7	CASSFRVGDYEQYF	TGTGCCAGCAGCTTCAGGGTGGGGGACTACGAGCAGTACTTC
-	-	TRBV5-1	13	TRBJ1-2	CASSLTDAYGYTF	TGCGCCAGCAGCTTGACAGATGCCTATGGCTACACCTTC
-	-	TRBV19	14	TRBJ1-3	CASSRGAGGNTIYF	TGTGCCAGTAGTCGGGGGGCCGGTGGAAACACCATATATTTT
-	-	TRBV5-8	16	TRBJ2-5	CASSLLGGIREETQYF	TGTGCCAGCAGCCTATTGGGGGGTATCAGGGAAGAGACCCAGTACTTC
-	-	TRBV7-9	16	TRBJ1-5	CASSSDWETYNQPQHF	TGTGCCAGCAGCTCTGACTGGGAGACTTACAATCAGCCCCAGCATTTT
once	-	TRBV9	15	TRBJ2-1	CASSVVLSSYNEQFF	TGTGCCAGCAGCGTAGTGCTTAGCTCCTACAATGAGCAGTTCTTC
once	TRBD1	TRBV19	14	TRBJ1-6	CASSSTGGESPLHF	TGTGCCAGTAGTAGCACAGGGGGTGAATCACCCCTCCACTTT
-	-	TRBV10-3	14	TRBJ1-3	CAISDPDTGNTIYF	TGTGCCATCAGTGACCCAGACACGGGAAACACCATATATTTT
-	-	TRBV7-9	14	TRBJ2-3	CASSLSGSTDTQYF	TGTGCCAGCAGCTTAAGCGGTAGCACAGATACGCAGTATTTT
few	-	TRBV30	11	TRBJ2-5	CAWGRAETQYF	TGTGCCTGGGGCAGGGCAGAGACCCAGTACTTC
-	-	TRBV5-1	14	TRBJ2-7	CASSFSGGLYEQYF	TGCGCCAGCAGCTTCTCGGGGGGCCTGTACGAGCAGTACTTC
-	TRBD1	TRBV7-3	16	TRBJ1-1	CASSLVQGEFPEGAFF	TGTGCCAGCAGCTTAGTGCAGGGGGAGTTTCCTGAGGGAGCTTTCTTT
-	-	TRBV7-8	13	TRBJ1-1	CASSPTIPTEAFF	TGTGCCAGCAGCCCCACTATACCCACTGAAGCTTTCTTT
once	TRBD1	TRBV9	18	TRBJ1-2	CASSVDHTSLYRGKGYTF	TGTGCCAGCAGCGTGGACCACACATCCTTGTACAGGGGAAAAGGCTACACCTTC
-	TRBD1	TRBV6-6	15	TRBJ1-2	CASSRPGQGDYGYTF	TGTGCCAGCAGCAGGCCGGGACAGGGAGACTATGGCTACACCTTC
-	-	TRBV19	14	TRBJ1-1	CASSPRGGATEAFF	TGTGCCAGTAGCCCTAGGGGCGGGGCCACTGAAGCTTTCTTT
-	TRBD1	TRBV27	14	TRBJ1-6	CASAPTGNNSPLHF	TGTGCCAGCGCCCCGACAGGGAATAATTCACCCCTCCACTTT